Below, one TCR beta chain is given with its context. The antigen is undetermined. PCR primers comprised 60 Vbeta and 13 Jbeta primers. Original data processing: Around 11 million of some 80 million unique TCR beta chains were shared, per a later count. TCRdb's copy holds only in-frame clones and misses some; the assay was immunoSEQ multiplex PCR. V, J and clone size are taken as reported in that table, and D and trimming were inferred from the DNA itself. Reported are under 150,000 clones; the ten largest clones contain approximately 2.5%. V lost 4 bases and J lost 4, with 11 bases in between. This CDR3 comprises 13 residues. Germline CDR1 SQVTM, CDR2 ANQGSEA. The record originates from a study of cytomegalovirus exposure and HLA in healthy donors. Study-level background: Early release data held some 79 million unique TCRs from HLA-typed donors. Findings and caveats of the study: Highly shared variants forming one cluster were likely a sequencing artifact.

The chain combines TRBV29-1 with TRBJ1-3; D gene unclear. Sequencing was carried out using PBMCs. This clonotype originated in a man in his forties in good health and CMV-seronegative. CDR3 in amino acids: CSVVEGPGNTIYF. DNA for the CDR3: TGCAGCGTTGTCGAGGGCCCCGGAAACACCATATATTTT.